A single sample gave rise to the 17 T cell receptor beta chains below, sequenced in a study of tissue T cells after allogeneic stem cell transplantation. Assay: immunoSEQ multiplex PCR; the TCRdb copy retains only in-frame clones and omits some. The top ten hold around 0.52% of the sample, which has around 50,000 clones, around 70% seen once. The material sequenced was sorted cells pooled from one or two spleens. The receptors were gathered from a pool of C57BL/6 mice in good health.

Regarding this clone: Gene names and germline match the mouse. The read ends 1 residue shy of where the CDR3 ends; the end is completed using the germline J gene. V and J are TRBV13-2 and TRBJ1-3; TRBD1 agrees at 10 bases. This CDR3 region has 15 residues. Germline CDR1 NNHNN, CDR2 SYGAGS (reference sequence). With 3 bases clipped from V and 4 bases from J, the junction kept 4 bases outside the gene matches. The sequenced CDR3 bases are TGTGCCAGCGGTGGGGGACAGGGGTCGGGAAATACGCTCTAT. Protein: CASGGGQGSGNTLY. The whole CDR3 is CASGGGQGSGNTLYF.

About this clone itself: All gene names here are mouse names. Read sequence stops 1 residue before the CDR3 end, and the germline J gene provides the missing end. The chain is built from TRBV5 and TRBJ1-4, with 12 nucleotides matching TRBD1. CDR1 is LGHNA, CDR2 YNLKQL, per germline (reference sequence). The CDR3 length is 16 residues. J was trimmed by 6 bases and V by 0 bases; bases with no gene match: 2. The CDR3 loop is CASSQEGTGGDERLFF. CDR3 bases read: TGTGCCAGCAGCCAAGAAGGGACAGGGGGCGACGAAAGATTATTT.

This clone occurred once. Gene and germline names: mouse. Read data end 1 residue before the CDR3 end; the end is taken from the germline J gene. The genes are TRBV26 and TRBJ1-4; the D is unclear. The V gene's germline CDR1 is KGHPV and CDR2 FQNQEV (reference sequence). The V gene lost 3 bases and the J gene lost 1 base, with 6 bases spanning the gap. The CDR3 contains 14 residues. CDR3 sequence: CASSLQSSNERLFF. The CDR3 DNA, read in part, is TGTGCCAGCAGTCTCCAGAGTTCCAACGAAAGATTATTT.

Points on this clone: Gene names denote mouse genes. CDR3 DNA (partial): TGTGCCAGCTCTCCGGACTGGGGGGGCGGAGAAACGCTGTAT. Its protein product is CASSPDWGGGETLY. The whole CDR3 is CASSPDWGGGETLYF. The chain carries TRBV12-2 and TRBJ2-3; 13 bases are a match to TRBD2. Read coverage stops 1 residue before the CDR3 terminus; the germline J gene supplies the remainder. Looked up from germline, CDR1 is SGHLS and CDR2 is HYDKME. Losses at the gene ends were 2 bases for V and 5 bases for J; bases not matched to a gene: 3. The CDR3 is made up of 15 amino acids.

Only a few counts were recorded for this clone. The genes are named according to mouse. The sequence runs out 1 residue before the end of the CDR3; the remainder is reconstructed from the germline J gene. The chain uses TRBV2 and TRBJ2-5; 9 bases map to TRBD1. CDR3 length equals 15 residues. In germline, CDR1 is LGHNA, CDR2 YSYQKL. With 0 bases clipped from V and 7 bases from J, the junction kept 5 bases outside the gene matches. The CDR3 region is CASSQDKTGGYTQYF. The covered CDR3 bases are TGTGCCAGCAGCCAAGATAAGACAGGGGGATACACCCAGTAC.

Regarding this clone: Genes here carry mouse names. The read falls 1 residue short of the CDR3 end, and the missing part is taken from the germline J gene. V gene TRBV13-2 combines with J gene TRBJ2-3; unclear D gene. Germline assignment: CDR1 NNHNN and CDR2 SYGAGS (reference sequence). Trimming shortened V by 0 bases and J by 4 bases, and 6 bases separated the two germline ends. The CDR3 contains 13 residues. CDR3 DNA, as far as it was read: TGTGCCAGCGGTGATGCCTCGCCAGAAACGCTGTAT. This codes for CASGDASPETLY. The entire CDR3 sequence reads CASGDASPETLYF.

Concerning this clone: Gene names and germline match the mouse. The observed sequence ends 1 residue before the CDR3 terminus, with the missing tail filled in from the germline J gene. The chain carries TRBV4 and TRBJ2-1; 9 bases agree with TRBD2. This CDR3 has 15 amino acids. The germline CDR1 and CDR2 sequences are LGHDT and YNNKQL (reference sequence). V trimming: 4 bases; J trimming: 4 bases; junction bases outside the gene matches: 5. The CDR3 sequence: CASSSPGLGYAEQFF. The part of the CDR3 DNA that was read is TGTGCCAGCAGCTCCCCGGGACTGGGATATGCTGAGCAGTTC.

About this clone itself: Gene names are mouse gene names. The CDR3 extends 1 residue past the end of the read, so its final part is completed from the germline J gene. V usage is TRBV13-2 and J usage is TRBJ2-2, with 8 bases matching TRBD2. The ends lost 0 bases at V and 4 bases at J; junction bases unmatched: 5. The CDR3 is made up of 16 amino acids. Germline V gene sequence: CDR1 NNHNN, CDR2 SYGAGS (reference sequence). Partial CDR3 DNA: TGTGCCAGCGGTGATGCCCTGGGGGGTGGCACCGGGCAGCTCTAC. It yields the protein CASGDALGGGTGQLY. The full CDR3 protein reads CASGDALGGGTGQLYF.

In regard to this clone: The genes are named according to mouse. The read ends 1 residue shy of where the CDR3 ends; the end is completed using the germline J gene. J is TRBJ2-5 and V is TRBV16, with 9 bases that match TRBD2. Germline V gene sequence: CDR1 SGHSA, CDR2 FRNQAP. V shed 0 bases, J shed 3 bases, and the junction held 1 base outside the gene matches. The CDR3 contains 15 residues. This CDR3 is CASSLDLGGQDTQYF. The covered CDR3 bases are TGTGCAAGCAGCTTAGATCTGGGGGGGCAAGACACCCAGTAC.

Concerning this clone: Gene names and germline match the mouse. The DNA ends 1 residue before the CDR3 does, and the rest of the CDR3 is filled in from the germline J gene. The chain uses TRBV3 and TRBJ1-3, with TRBD1 matching 8 bases. Trimming took 5 bases from V and 5 from J; bases not matched to a gene: 2. The CDR3 covers 13 residues. From germline, CDR1 is SNHLY and CDR2 FYNGKV (reference sequence). Here the CDR3 reads CASSRQGRNTLYF. The sequenced CDR3 bases are TGTGCCAGCAGCCGACAGGGGAGAAATACGCTCTAT.

As concerns this clone: Any gene name here is a mouse gene name. Coverage ceases 1 residue before the CDR3 finishes, and the germline J gene fills in the end. This chain connects TRBV13-3 to TRBJ2-4; 10 bases are a match to TRBD2. The CDR3 consists of 15 residues. Germline V lookup: CDR1 NNHDY, CDR2 SYVADS. J gave up 3 bases and V 5 bases, and 6 bases lay outside the gene matches. The CDR3 here is CASSAWGGAQNTLYF. Incomplete CDR3 DNA: TGTGCCAGCAGCGCCTGGGGGGGCGCCCAAAACACCTTGTAC.

To note about this clone: The genes are named according to mouse. The CDR3 end falls 1 residue outside the read, so it is completed with the germline J gene. The chain employs TRBV1 and TRBJ2-5; 7 nucleotides line up with TRBD1. Germline assignment: CDR1 NSQYPW and CDR2 LRSPGD (reference sequence). The CDR3 has 12 amino acids. With V trimmed by 4 bases and J by 5 bases, 0 bases remained unmatched. The CDR3 is CTCSGQGDTQYF. The CDR3 bases that were read are TGCACCTGCAGTGGACAGGGAGACACCCAGTAC.

On this clone itself: Gene names and germline match the mouse. The CDR3 extends 1 residue past the end of the read, so its final part is completed from the germline J gene. This chain links TRBV2 with TRBJ2-7; 9 positions match TRBD2. The CDR3 contains 14 residues. Germline V gene sequence: CDR1 LGHNA, CDR2 YSYQKL. The V gene end was trimmed by 4 bases and the J gene end by 4 bases; junction bases not matched to a gene: 5. The CDR3 region is CASSPRLGAYEQYF. CDR3 DNA, as far as it was read: TGTGCCAGCAGCCCCCGACTGGGGGCATATGAACAGTAC.

As for this clone: Germline and genes here are mouse. This CDR3 reads CASSLPGLGFSQNTLYF. Incomplete CDR3 DNA: TGTGCCAGCAGTTTGCCGGGACTGGGGTTTAGTCAAAACACCTTGTAC. V and J are TRBV14 and TRBJ2-4; 10 bases fit TRBD2. Read data end 1 residue before the CDR3 end; the end is taken from the germline J gene. The CDR3 runs to 17 residues. Germline V lookup: CDR1 SGHDT, CDR2 FRDEAV. Losses at the gene ends were 2 bases for V and 0 bases for J; bases not matched to a gene: 6. Looking up the rest from reference TRBV14 and TRBJ2-4 gives the full variable domain: EAGVTQSPRYAVLQEGQAVSFWCDPISGHDTLYWYQQPRDQGPQLLVYFRDEAVIDNSQLPSDRFSAVRPKGTNSTLKIQSAKQGDTATYLCASSLPGLGFSQNTLYFGAGTRLSVL.

On this clone: Gene names and germline match the mouse. The CDR3 end lies 1 residue beyond the end of the read and is filled in from the germline J gene. The gene calls are TRBV20 and TRBJ2-1; 9 bases match TRBD2. CDR3 size: 13 residues. V lost 3 bases, J lost 6 bases, and 3 bases stayed unmatched. Germline V gives CDR1 GFQATS, CDR2 STVNSAI. CDR3 bases read: TGTGGTGCTAGAGACTGGGGGCGTGCTGAGCAGTTC. Translating it yields CGARDWGRAEQF. The whole CDR3 sequence is CGARDWGRAEQFF.

About this clone: All gene names here are mouse names. This chain's CDR3 is CTCSARTGNYAEQFF. The CDR3 DNA, read in part, is TGCACCTGCAGTGCACGGACTGGGAACTATGCTGAGCAGTTC. The rearrangement joins TRBV1 to TRBJ2-1; 8 bases agree with TRBD2. The read ends 1 residue shy of where the CDR3 ends; the end is completed using the germline J gene. The CDR3 totals 15 residues. With 2 bases clipped from V and 1 base from J, the junction kept 1 base outside the gene matches. CDR1 is NSQYPW, CDR2 LRSPGD, per germline (reference sequence).

Details on this clone: Gene names denote mouse genes. The CDR3 goes on 1 residue after the read ends, and that part is filled in from the germline J gene. This chain uses TRBV2 with TRBJ2-7, with D perhaps TRBD2 (6 bases). V lost 0 bases to trimming and J lost 2 bases, with 11 bases between them. CDR3 length: 15 residues. The V gene's germline CDR1 is LGHNA and CDR2 YSYQKL. The DNA read from the CDR3 is TGTGCCAGCAGCCAAGATGCGATGGGGGCCTATGAACAGTAC. Protein sequence: CASSQDAMGAYEQY. In full, the CDR3 is CASSQDAMGAYEQYF.